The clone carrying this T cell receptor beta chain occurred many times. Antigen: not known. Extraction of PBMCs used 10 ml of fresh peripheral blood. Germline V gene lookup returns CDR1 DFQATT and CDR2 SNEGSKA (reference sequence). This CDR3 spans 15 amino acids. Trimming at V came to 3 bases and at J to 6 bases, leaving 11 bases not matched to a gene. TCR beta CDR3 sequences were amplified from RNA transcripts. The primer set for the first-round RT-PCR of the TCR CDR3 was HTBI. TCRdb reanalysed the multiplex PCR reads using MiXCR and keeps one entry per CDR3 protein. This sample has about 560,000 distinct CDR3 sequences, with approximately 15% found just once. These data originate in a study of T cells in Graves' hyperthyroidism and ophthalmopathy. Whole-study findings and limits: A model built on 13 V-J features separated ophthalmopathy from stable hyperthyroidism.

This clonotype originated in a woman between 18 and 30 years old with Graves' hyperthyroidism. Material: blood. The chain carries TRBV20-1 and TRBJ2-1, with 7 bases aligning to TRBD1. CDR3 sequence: CSASAGTDGTNEQFF. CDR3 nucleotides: TGCAGTGCTAGTGCCGGGACAGACGGGACCAATGAGCAGTTCTTC.